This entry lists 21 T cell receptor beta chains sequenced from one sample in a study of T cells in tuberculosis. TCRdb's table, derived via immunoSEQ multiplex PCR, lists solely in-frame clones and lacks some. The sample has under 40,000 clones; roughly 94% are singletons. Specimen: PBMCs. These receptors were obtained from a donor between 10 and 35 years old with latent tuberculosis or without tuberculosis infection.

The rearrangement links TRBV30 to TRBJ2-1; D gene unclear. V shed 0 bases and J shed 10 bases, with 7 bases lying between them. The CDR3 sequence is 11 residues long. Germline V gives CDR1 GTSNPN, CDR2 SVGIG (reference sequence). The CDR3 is CAWSVPREQFF. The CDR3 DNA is TGTGCCTGGAGTGTACCCCGGGAGCAGTTCTTC.

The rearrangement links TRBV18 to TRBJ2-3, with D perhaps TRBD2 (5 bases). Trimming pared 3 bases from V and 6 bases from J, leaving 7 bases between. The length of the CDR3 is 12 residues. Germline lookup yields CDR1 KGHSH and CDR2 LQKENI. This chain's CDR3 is CASSPAGDTQYF. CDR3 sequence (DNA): TGTGCCAGCTCACCTGCGGGTGATACGCAGTATTTT.

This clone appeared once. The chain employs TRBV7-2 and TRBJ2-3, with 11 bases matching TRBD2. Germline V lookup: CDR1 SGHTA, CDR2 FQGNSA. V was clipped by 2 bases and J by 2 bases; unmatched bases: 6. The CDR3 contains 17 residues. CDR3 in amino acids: CASSLRGTSGPTDTQYF. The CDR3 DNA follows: TGTGCCAGCAGCTTAAGAGGGACTAGCGGTCCCACAGATACGCAGTATTTT.

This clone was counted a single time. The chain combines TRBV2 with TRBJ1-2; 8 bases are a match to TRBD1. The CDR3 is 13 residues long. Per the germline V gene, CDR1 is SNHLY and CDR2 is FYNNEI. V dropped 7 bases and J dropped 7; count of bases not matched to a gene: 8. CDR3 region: CASKAGGSSGYTF. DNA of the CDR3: TGTGCCAGCAAAGCAGGGGGCAGCTCTGGCTACACCTTC.

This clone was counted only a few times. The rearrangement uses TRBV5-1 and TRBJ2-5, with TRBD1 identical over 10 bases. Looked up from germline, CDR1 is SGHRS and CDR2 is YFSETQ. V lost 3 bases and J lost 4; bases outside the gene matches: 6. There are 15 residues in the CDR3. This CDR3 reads CASSYRQGAGETQYF. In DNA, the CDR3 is TGCGCCAGCAGCTATCGACAGGGGGCAGGAGAGACCCAGTACTTC.

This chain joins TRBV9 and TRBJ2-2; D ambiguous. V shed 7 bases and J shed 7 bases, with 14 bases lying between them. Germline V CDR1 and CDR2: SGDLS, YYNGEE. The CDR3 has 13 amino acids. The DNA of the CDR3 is TGTGCCAGCTCTCTTATTGCTAGCGGGGAGCTGTTTTTT. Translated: CASSLIASGELFF. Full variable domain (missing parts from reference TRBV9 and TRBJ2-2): DSGVTQTPKHLITATGQRVTLRCSPRSGDLSVYWYQQSLDQGLQFLIQYYNGEERAKGNILERFSAQQFPDLHSELNLSSLELGDSALYFCASSLIASGELFFGEGSRLTVL.

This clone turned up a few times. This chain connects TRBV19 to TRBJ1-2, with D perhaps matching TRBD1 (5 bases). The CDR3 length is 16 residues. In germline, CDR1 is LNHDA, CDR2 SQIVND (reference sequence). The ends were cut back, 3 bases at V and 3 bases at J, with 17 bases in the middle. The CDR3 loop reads CASSMGNRYGDYGYTF. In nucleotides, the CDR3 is TGTGCCAGTAGTATGGGAAACAGGTATGGCGACTATGGCTACACCTTC. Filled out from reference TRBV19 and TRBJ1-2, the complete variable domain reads DGGITQSPKYLFRKEGQNVTLSCEQNLNHDAMYWYRQDPGQGLRLIYYSQIVNDFQKGDIAEGYSVSREKKESFPLTVTSAQKNPTAFYLCASSMGNRYGDYGYTFGSGTRLTVV.

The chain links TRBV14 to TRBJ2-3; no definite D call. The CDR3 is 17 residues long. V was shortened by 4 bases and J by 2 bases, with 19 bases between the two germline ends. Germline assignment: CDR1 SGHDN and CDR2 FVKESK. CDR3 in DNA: TGTGCCAGCAGCCTATATACTACTTCAGAATACACAGATACGCAGTATTTT. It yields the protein CASSLYTTSEYTDTQYF. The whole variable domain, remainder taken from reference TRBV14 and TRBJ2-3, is EAGVTQFPSHSVIEKGQTVTLRCDPISGHDNLYWYRRVMGKEIKFLLHFVKESKQDESGMPNNRFLAERTGGTYSTLKVQPAELEDSGVYFCASSLYTTSEYTDTQYFGPGTRLTVL.

CDR3 amino acids: CAWSVTGNQPQHF. CDR3 nucleotides: TGTGCCTGGAGTGTGACGGGGAATCAGCCCCAGCATTTT. This chain joins TRBV30 and TRBJ1-5; no definite D call. Trimming took 0 bases from V and 4 from J, leaving 7 bases between them. Germline V gene sequence: CDR1 GTSNPN, CDR2 SVGIG (reference sequence). CDR3 length: 13 residues.

The CDR3 DNA reads TGTGCCAGCAGTGAAAGGACTAGCAATGAGCAGTTCTTC. Its protein product is CASSERTSNEQFF. The chain uses TRBV6-4 and TRBJ2-1; 7 positions match TRBD2. J was trimmed by 6 bases and V by 3 bases; bases with no gene match: 2. The germline gives CDR1 MRHNA, CDR2 SNTAGT. The CDR3 has 13 residues.

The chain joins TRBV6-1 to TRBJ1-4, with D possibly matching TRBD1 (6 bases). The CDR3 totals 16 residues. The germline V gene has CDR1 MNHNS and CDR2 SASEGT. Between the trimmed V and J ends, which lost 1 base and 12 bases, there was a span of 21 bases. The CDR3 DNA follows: TGTGCCAGCAGTGAAGTACCAGGGGCCCGTATTGGGGAACTGTTTTTT. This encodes CASSEVPGARIGELFF.

In DNA, the CDR3 is TGTGCCAGCAGCTTACTTAACTATGGCTACACCTTC. Its translation: CASSLLNYGYTF. The chain joins TRBV5-6 to TRBJ1-2; D not resolved. The CDR3 has 12 amino acids. The ends were cut back, 2 bases at V and 1 base at J, with 3 bases in the middle. CDR1 and CDR2 (germline): SGHDT, YYEEEE.

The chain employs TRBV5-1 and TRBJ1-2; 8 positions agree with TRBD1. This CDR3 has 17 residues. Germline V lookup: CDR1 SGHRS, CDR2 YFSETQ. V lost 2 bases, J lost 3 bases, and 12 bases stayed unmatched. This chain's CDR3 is CASSFSLMAGGDYGYTF. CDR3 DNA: TGCGCCAGCAGCTTCTCTCTAATGGCAGGGGGCGACTATGGCTACACCTTC.

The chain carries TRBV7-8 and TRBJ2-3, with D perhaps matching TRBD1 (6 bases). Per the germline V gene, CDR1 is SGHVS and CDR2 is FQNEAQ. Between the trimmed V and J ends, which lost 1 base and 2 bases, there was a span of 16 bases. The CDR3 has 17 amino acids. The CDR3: CASSLDRAGRPTDTQYF. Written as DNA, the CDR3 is TGTGCCAGCAGCTTAGACAGGGCAGGAAGACCCACAGATACGCAGTATTTT.

CDR3 bases: TGTGCCAGCGGCACGACTGGCGGGATCGGCCACGAGCAGTACTTC. This gives the protein CASGTTGGIGHEQYF. The rearrangement uses TRBV7-9 and TRBJ2-7, with D maybe TRBD2 (6 bases). The CDR3 runs 15 residues. CDR1 is SEHNR and CDR2 is FQNEAQ in the germline V gene (reference sequence). V dropped 8 bases and J dropped 5 bases, with 22 bases sitting between them.

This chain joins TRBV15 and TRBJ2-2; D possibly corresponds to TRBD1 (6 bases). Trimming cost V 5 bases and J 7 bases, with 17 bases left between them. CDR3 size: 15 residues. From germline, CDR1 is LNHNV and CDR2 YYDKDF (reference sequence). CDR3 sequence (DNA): TGTGCCACCAGCTCCCAGGGGAGAGGCGGCGGGGAGCTGTTTTTT. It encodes CATSSQGRGGGELFF.

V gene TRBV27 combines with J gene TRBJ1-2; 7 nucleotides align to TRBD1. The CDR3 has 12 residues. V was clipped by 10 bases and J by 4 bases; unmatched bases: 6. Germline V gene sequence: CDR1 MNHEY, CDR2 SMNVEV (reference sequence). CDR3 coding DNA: TGTGCCACCCTGGACAGGCCCTATGGCTACACCTTC. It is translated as CATLDRPYGYTF.

The CDR3 is CASSYSGEQEKLFF. The CDR3 nucleotides read TGTGCCAGCAGTTACTCAGGGGAACAAGAAAAACTGTTTTTT. V and J are TRBV6-5 and TRBJ1-4; tentative D call: TRBD1 (5 bases). Germline values: CDR1 MNHEY, CDR2 SVGAGI. The germline V and J ends were trimmed by 0 bases and 8 bases, with 10 bases remaining between them. The CDR3 contains 14 residues.

The CDR3 protein is CASSLFDRSKEQYF. The CDR3 nucleotides are TGTGCCAGCAGCCTGTTCGACAGGTCTAAAGAGCAGTACTTC. The V gene is TRBV5-6, the J gene TRBJ2-7; tentatively, D is TRBD1 (6 bases). The germline V gene has CDR1 SGHDT and CDR2 YYEEEE. CDR3 size: 14 residues. V was trimmed by 4 bases and J by 7 bases, leaving 18 bases between them.

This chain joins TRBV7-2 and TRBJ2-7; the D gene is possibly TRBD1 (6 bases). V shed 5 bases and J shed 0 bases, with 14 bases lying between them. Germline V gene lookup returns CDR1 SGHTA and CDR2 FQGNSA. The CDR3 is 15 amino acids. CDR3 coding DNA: TGTGCCAGCAGCAAATCGACAGGCCCCTCCTACGAGCAGTACTTC. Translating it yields CASSKSTGPSYEQYF.

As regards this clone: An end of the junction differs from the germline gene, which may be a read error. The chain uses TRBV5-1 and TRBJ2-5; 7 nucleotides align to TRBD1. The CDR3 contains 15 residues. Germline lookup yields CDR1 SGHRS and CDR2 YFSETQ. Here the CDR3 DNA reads TGCGCCAGCAGCCCGAACCCGACAGGGATAGAGGCCCAGTACTTC. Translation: CASSPNPTGIEAQYF.